A single sample is the source of the 16 T cell receptor beta chains below, sequenced in a study of identical twins. TCRdb reanalysed the 5' RACE reads using MiXCR and keeps one entry per CDR3 protein. The data contain roughly 250,000 distinct CDR3 sequences, over 12% of them singletons. What was sequenced was memory (CD45RO+) T cells sorted from blood. The receptors originated from a woman between 18 and 30 years old in good health.

This clonotype appeared a few times. This sequence joins TRBV2 and TRBJ1-1; tentative D call: TRBD1 (5 bases). The CDR3 extends over 16 amino acids. CDR1 SNHLY and CDR2 FYNNEI come from the germline V gene. V was clipped by 7 bases and J by 6 bases, with 24 bases between them. CDR3 sequence: CASMRGRIWVGAEAFF. CDR3 in DNA: TGTGCCAGCATGAGGGGAAGGATATGGGTCGGGGCTGAAGCTTTCTTT.

The J gene is TRBJ2-1, the V gene TRBV7-8; D is unresolved. The CDR3 has 11 residues. The V and J ends lost 5 bases and 9 bases respectively, with 8 bases between them. Germline V gives CDR1 SGHVS, CDR2 FQNEAQ. CDR3 region: CASSLRIEQFF. Written as DNA, the CDR3 is TGTGCCAGCAGCCTCAGAATTGAGCAGTTCTTC.

This sequence joins TRBV19 and TRBJ1-1; D remains ambiguous. V lost 6 bases, J lost 0 bases, and 17 bases lay in between. Germline assignment: CDR1 LNHDA and CDR2 SQIVND (reference sequence). The CDR3 is 16 amino acids. Written as DNA, the CDR3 is TGTGCCAGTAGCCGTGCTGGTCGGCAGCTGAACACTGAAGCTTTCTTT. The encoded protein is CASSRAGRQLNTEAFF.

This chain links TRBV6-1 with TRBJ1-2; no clear D gene. In germline, CDR1 is MNHNS, CDR2 SASEGT. V was pared by 5 bases and J by 4 bases, with 14 bases between. This CDR3 has 14 residues. The CDR3 DNA follows: TGTGCCAGCAGTCTTGGGAGAGACCTCTATGGCTACACCTTC. Residues: CASSLGRDLYGYTF.

There are many counts of this clonotype. The genes are TRBV12-3 or TRBV12-4 and TRBJ2-3, with 8 positions matching TRBD2. This CDR3 contains 16 residues. Trimming at V came to 5 bases and at J to 6 bases, leaving 13 bases not matched to a gene. The CDR3 DNA reads TGTGCCAGCAGTCCCCCCCGGGGACTAGTAACGGATACGCAGTATTTT. Translating gives CASSPPRGLVTDTQYF.

This clonotype was counted at least ten times. The V gene is TRBV6-1, the J gene TRBJ1-1; D gene unclear. The germline V gene has CDR1 MNHNS and CDR2 SASEGT. This CDR3 comprises 13 residues. V was pared by 6 bases and J by 1 base, with 9 bases between. CDR3 sequence (DNA): TGTGCCAGCAGCTTTCAACAGAACACTGAAGCTTTCTTT. Translating gives CASSFQQNTEAFF.

The V and J genes are TRBV5-1 and TRBJ2-1, with D tentatively TRBD1 or TRBD2 (7 bases each). In germline, CDR1 is SGHRS, CDR2 YFSETQ. The CDR3 spans 17 residues. The ends were cut back, 4 bases at V and 4 bases at J, with 21 bases in the middle. The CDR3 sequence is CASSTTRQGAGYNEQFF. Here the CDR3 DNA reads TGCGCCAGCAGCACGACCCGACAGGGAGCGGGGTACAATGAGCAGTTCTTC.

The table lists this clonotype with a few counts. This CDR3 is CASSVEGQPNTEAFF. CDR3 in DNA: TGTGCCAGCAGCGTAGAAGGACAGCCGAACACTGAAGCTTTCTTT. The chain joins TRBV9 to TRBJ1-1, with D possibly being TRBD1 (6 bases). Trimming stripped 0 bases from V and 1 base from J, with 10 bases between. Germline CDR1 and CDR2: SGDLS and YYNGEE. The CDR3 length is 15 residues.

In its sample, this clonotype was seen many times. The V and J genes are TRBV4-3 and TRBJ2-5; D gene uncertain. CDR3 length equals 13 residues. The V gene's germline CDR1 is LGHNA and CDR2 YSLEER. Trimming pared 0 bases from V and 4 bases from J, leaving 6 bases between. The CDR3 here is CASSQDRAETQYF. The CDR3 DNA reads as TGCGCCAGCAGCCAAGATAGGGCAGAGACCCAGTACTTC.

V and J are TRBV6-2 or TRBV6-3 and TRBJ2-7; 9 bases map to TRBD2. J was trimmed by 4 bases and V by 2 bases; bases with no gene match: 6. The germline V gene encodes CDR1 MNHEY and CDR2 SVGEGT. This CDR3 region has 15 residues. CDR3 DNA: TGTGCCAGCAGTTACAGCAGCGGGAGGTGGTACGAGCAGTACTTC. Protein product: CASSYSSGRWYEQYF.

The rearrangement links TRBV10-3 to TRBJ2-1; 8 bases agree with TRBD2. V shed 5 bases, J shed 5 bases, and the junction held 11 bases outside the gene matches. Germline assignment: CDR1 ENHRY and CDR2 SYGVKD. The CDR3 runs to 16 residues. CDR3 sequence reads: CAISPGGGLQNNEQFF. For the CDR3, the DNA is TGTGCCATCAGTCCCGGGGGGGGACTTCAAAACAATGAGCAGTTCTTC.

This clonotype showed up just a few times. A read error may produce the germline difference seen at one junction end. This chain connects TRBV12-3 or TRBV12-4 to TRBJ2-5; 14 positions match TRBD2. The CDR3 spans 15 residues. CDR3 sequence reads: CASSLWGARTSGGTF. The CDR3 DNA reads TGTGCCAGCAGTTTATGGGGGGCGCGGACTAGCGGGGGGACCTTC.

A single count supports this clonotype. The gene calls are TRBV9 and TRBJ2-3; 12 positions match TRBD2. CDR3 length: 16 residues. The germline V gene encodes CDR1 SGDLS and CDR2 YYNGEE. V was clipped by 0 bases and J by 2 bases; unmatched bases: 1. Here the CDR3 DNA reads TGTGCCAGCAGCGTAGGACTAGCGGGAGACACAGATACGCAGTATTTT. Its translation is CASSVGLAGDTDTQYF. The full variable domain, rest sourced from reference TRBV9 and TRBJ2-3, is DSGVTQTPKHLITATGQRVTLRCSPRSGDLSVYWYQQSLDQGLQFLIQYYNGEERAKGNILERFSAQQFPDLHSELNLSSLELGDSALYFCASSVGLAGDTDTQYFGPGTRLTVL.

This clonotype was detected a few times. The chain has TRBV6-2 or TRBV6-3 and TRBJ2-7; tentatively, D is TRBD1 or TRBD2 (5 bases each). Trimming removed 4 bases at V and 1 base at J, with 29 bases between. CDR3 size: 20 residues. The germline V gene has CDR1 MNHEY and CDR2 SVGEGT. CDR3 in DNA: TGTGCCAGCAGTTTCGCTCCGGGACGCGTCTACCCGGAGTTGTCCTACGAGCAGTACTTC. It specifies CASSFAPGRVYPELSYEQYF.

This clonotype was detected a few times. This chain links TRBV6-1 with TRBJ1-3; unclear D gene. This CDR3 has 13 residues. Germline V gives CDR1 MNHNS, CDR2 SASEGT. Trimming pared 9 bases from V and 0 bases from J, leaving 9 bases between. The CDR3 reads CASRGHSGNTIYF. In DNA form, the CDR3 reads TGTGCCAGTCGAGGGCACTCTGGAAACACCATATATTTT.

The sample holds a few counts of this clonotype. The chain has TRBV30 and TRBJ1-5; no reliable D call. This CDR3 region has 13 residues. Trimming shortened V by 2 bases and J by 4 bases, and 9 bases separated the two germline ends. Germline V lookup: CDR1 GTSNPN, CDR2 SVGIG (reference sequence). CDR3 in amino acids: CAWSLSNNQPQHF. Written as DNA, the CDR3 is TGTGCCTGGAGTTTAAGCAATAATCAGCCCCAGCATTTT.